Presented here are 8 T cell receptor beta chains from one specimen sequenced in a study of beta chain features in type 1 diabetes. Their cognate antigens are unknown. Isolated RNA was reverse transcribed in full, so expressed TCRB transcripts were sequenced. Produced via immunoSEQ multiplex PCR; TCRdb's table is partial and in-frame only. The table includes 240,000 or so clones, about a fifth detected once. Study findings and constraints: TCRB CDR3 length was moderately but significantly reduced in all four CD4+ subsets of Type 1 diabetes patients.

Sequenced input: naive CD4+ T cells from blood. All receptors derive from a woman in her thirties or forties with type 1 diabetes.

The chain has TRBV11-1 and TRBJ2-3, with TRBD1 matching over 8 bases. The CDR3 extends over 12 amino acids. Looked up from germline, CDR1 is SGHAT and CDR2 is FQDESV (reference sequence). Trimming removed 5 bases from V and 12 bases from J; junction bases left unmatched: 7. The CDR3 DNA follows: TGTGCCAGCAGCCAGACAGGGGCCATACAGTATTTT. Translation: CASSQTGAIQYF.

A few counts support this clone. The rearrangement joins TRBV4-3 to TRBJ1-1; D may be TRBD1 (6 bases). Germline V gene sequence: CDR1 LGHNA, CDR2 YSLEER. CDR3 length: 14 amino acids. V shed 4 bases and J shed 2 bases, with 11 bases lying between them. This chain's CDR3 is CASSPAGANTEAFF. The CDR3 DNA sequence: TGCGCCAGCAGCCCGGCAGGGGCCAACACTGAAGCTTTCTTT.

V usage is TRBV7-9 and J usage is TRBJ2-3; no clear D gene. The CDR3 runs to 14 residues. V was cut by 3 bases and J by 0 bases, with 7 bases left in between. Germline V CDR1 and CDR2: SEHNR, FQNEAQ (reference sequence). The CDR3 DNA reads as TGTGCCAGCAGCTTTCTCCGGAGCACAGATACGCAGTATTTT. Encoded protein: CASSFLRSTDTQYF. The full variable domain, rest sourced from reference TRBV7-9 and TRBJ2-3, is DTGVSQNPRHKITKRGQNVTFRCDPISEHNRLYWYRQTLGQGPEFLTYFQNEAQLEKSRLLSDRFSAERPKGSFSTLEIQRTEQGDSAMYLCASSFLRSTDTQYFGPGTRLTVL.

The rearrangement joins TRBV4-3 to TRBJ2-7; a weak D match, TRBD2 (6 bases). CDR1 is LGHNA and CDR2 is YSLEER in the germline V gene. V lost 4 bases and J 2 bases, leaving 12 bases between the germline ends. The CDR3 is made up of 14 amino acids. The CDR3 region has the DNA TGCGCCAGCAGCCTCTTGGAGGGTCCCTACGAGCAGTACTTC. It translates to CASSLLEGPYEQYF.

This chain uses TRBV30 with TRBJ2-7, with TRBD2 matching 7 bases. The CDR3 is made up of 13 amino acids. Germline V gene data show CDR1 as GTSNPN and CDR2 as SVGIG (reference sequence). Trimming at V came to 2 bases and at J to 5 bases, leaving 6 bases not matched to a gene. CDR3 coding DNA: TGTGCCTGGAGTATTGCGGGAGCTCACGAGCAGTACTTC. Translation gives CAWSIAGAHEQYF.

In this sample, this clone turned up a few times. The V and J genes are TRBV4-2 and TRBJ2-2; 8 nucleotides line up with TRBD2. There are 17 residues in the CDR3. V was pared by 1 base and J by 1 base, with 5 bases of the junction left unmatched. The germline V gene encodes CDR1 LGHNA and CDR2 YNFKEQ. DNA for the CDR3: TGTGCCAGCAGCCAAGTGGGGCTAGCGGGGAACACCGGGGAGCTGTTTTTT. Translating it yields CASSQVGLAGNTGELFF.

This clone was recorded a few times. The J gene is TRBJ1-2, the V gene TRBV29-1; D is perhaps TRBD1 (6 bases). V was clipped by 7 bases and J by 0 bases, with 9 bases between them. Germline assignment: CDR1 SQVTM and CDR2 ANQGSEA. The CDR3 spans 12 residues. The CDR3 nucleotides read TGCAGCGCTTGGACAGCTAACTATGGCTACACCTTC. This translates into CSAWTANYGYTF. The full variable domain, its missing parts supplied by reference TRBV29-1 and TRBJ1-2, is SAVISQKPSRDICQRGTSLTIQCQVDSQVTMMFWYRQQPGQSLTLIATANQGSEATYESGFVIDKFPISRPNLTFSTLTVSNMSPEDSSIYLCSAWTANYGYTFGSGTRLTVV.

Here the CDR3 DNA reads TGCAGCGTCCGCCCGGGAACTAACTATGGCTACACCTTC. Protein product: CSVRPGTNYGYTF. The chain employs TRBV29-1 and TRBJ1-2; D is unresolved. Germline assignment: CDR1 SQVTM and CDR2 ANQGSEA. V gave up 6 bases and J gave up 0 bases, with 11 bases separating them. This CDR3 spans 13 amino acids.